This TCR beta chain was identified during a study of OX40 agonist ivuxolimab in advanced cancers. Study-level information: Patients in the trial were receiving intravenous ivuxolimab every 2 weeks, at doses of 0.01 to 10 mg/kg. Notes on the study in general: In CD8+ T cells, expanded clones were on average more numerous than in CD4+.

Some clones are missing from TCRdb's copy, which holds only in-frame ones; the method was immunoSEQ multiplex PCR. The sample yields tens of thousands of clones, roughly nine tenths seen once. In regard to this clone: Its antigen is still unknown.

Baseline was the first blood sampling point, followed by cycle 4 day 1 and cycle 7 day 1. Here the sequenced sample was CD4+ or CD8+ T cells sorted from blood, taken in a trial of the OX40 agonist ivuxolimab. The clonotype comes from an adult with an advanced solid tumor such as melanoma, head and neck, liver or kidney cancer.

The CDR3 DNA reads TGTGCCAGCAGCTTGGTAGGGTCCCAAGAGACCCAGTACTTC. This gives the protein CASSLVGSQETQYF. This chain joins TRBV5-4 and TRBJ2-5; D remains unclear. Germline V lookup: CDR1 SGHNT, CDR2 YYREEE (reference sequence). Trimming left V 0 bases short and J 1 base short, with 7 bases between. This CDR3 contains 14 residues.